This T cell receptor (beta chain) was recovered during a study of blood T cell repertoires in COVID-19. This table comes from immunoSEQ multiplex PCR, and its TCRdb copy is limited to in-frame clones, with some not included. The sample has roughly 300,000 clones; more than 75% are singletons. The participants were between about 18 and 100 years old and came from 24 US areas. Grouping used clinical history reported by participants in a survey and questionnaire. V was shortened by 4 bases and J by 1 base, with 8 bases between the two germline ends. The CDR3 is 14 residues long. The V gene's germline CDR1 is WNHNN and CDR2 SYGVQD (reference sequence).

The receptor's source is a young woman who had recovered from COVID-19. The chain carries TRBV10-1 and TRBJ2-1, with D possibly TRBD1 on 6 matching bases. Input material: PBMCs or T cells enriched from blood (not recorded which). CDR3 loop: CASSARGSYNEQFF. Here the CDR3 DNA reads TGCGCCAGCAGTGCCAGGGGATCCTACAATGAGCAGTTCTTC.